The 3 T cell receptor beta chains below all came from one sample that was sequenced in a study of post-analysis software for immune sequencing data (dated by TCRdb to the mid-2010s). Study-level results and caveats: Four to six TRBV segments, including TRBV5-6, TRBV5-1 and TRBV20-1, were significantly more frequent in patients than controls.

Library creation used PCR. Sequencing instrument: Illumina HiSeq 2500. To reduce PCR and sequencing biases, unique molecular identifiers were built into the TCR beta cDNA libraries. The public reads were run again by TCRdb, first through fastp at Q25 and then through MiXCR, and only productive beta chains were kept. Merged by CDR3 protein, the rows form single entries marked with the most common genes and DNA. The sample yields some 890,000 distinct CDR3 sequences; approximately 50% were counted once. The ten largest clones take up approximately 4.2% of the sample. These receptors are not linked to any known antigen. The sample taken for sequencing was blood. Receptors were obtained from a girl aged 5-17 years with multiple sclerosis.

Written as DNA, the CDR3 is TGTGCCAGCAGCCCCAAGGGGGAAAAACTGTTTTTT. Its protein product is CASSPKGEKLFF. The chain couples TRBV4-2 to TRBJ1-4, with D tentatively TRBD1 (5 bases). The germline V gene encodes CDR1 LGHNA and CDR2 YNFKEQ. CDR3 length: 12 amino acids. V lost 4 bases and J lost 8, with 8 bases in between.

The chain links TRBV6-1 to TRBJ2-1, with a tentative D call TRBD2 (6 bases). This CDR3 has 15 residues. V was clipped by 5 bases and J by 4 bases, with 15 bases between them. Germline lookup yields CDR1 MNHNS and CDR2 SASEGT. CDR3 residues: CASSYQGGVYNEQFF. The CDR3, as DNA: TGTGCCAGCAGTTATCAAGGCGGGGTTTACAATGAGCAGTTCTTC.

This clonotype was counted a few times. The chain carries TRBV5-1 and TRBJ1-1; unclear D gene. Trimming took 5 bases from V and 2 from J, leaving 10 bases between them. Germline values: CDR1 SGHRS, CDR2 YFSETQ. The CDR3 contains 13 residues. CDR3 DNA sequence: TGCGCCAGCAGGCCCACAGTAAACACTGAAGCTTTCTTT. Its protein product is CASRPTVNTEAFF. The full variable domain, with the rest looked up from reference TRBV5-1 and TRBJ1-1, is KAGVTQTPRYLIKTRGQQVTLSCSPISGHRSVSWYQQTPGQGLQFLFEYFSETQRNKGNFPGRFSGRQFSNSRSEMNVSTLELGDSALYLCASRPTVNTEAFFGQGTRLTVV.